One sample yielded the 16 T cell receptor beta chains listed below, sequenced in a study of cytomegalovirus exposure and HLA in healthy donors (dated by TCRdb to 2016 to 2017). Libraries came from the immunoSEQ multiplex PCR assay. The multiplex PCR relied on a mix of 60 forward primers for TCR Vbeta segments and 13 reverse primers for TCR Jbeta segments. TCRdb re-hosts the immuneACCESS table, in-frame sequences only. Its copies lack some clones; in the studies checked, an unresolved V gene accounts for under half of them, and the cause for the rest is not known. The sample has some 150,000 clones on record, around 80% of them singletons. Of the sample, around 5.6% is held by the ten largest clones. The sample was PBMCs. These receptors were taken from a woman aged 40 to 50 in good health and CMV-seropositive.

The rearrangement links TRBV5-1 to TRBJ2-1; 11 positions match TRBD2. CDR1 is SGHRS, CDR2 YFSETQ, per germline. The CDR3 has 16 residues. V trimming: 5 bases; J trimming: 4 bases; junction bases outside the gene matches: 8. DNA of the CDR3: TGCGCCAGCAGTTCCGGGACTAGCGGAGCTTACAATGAGCAGTTCTTC. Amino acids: CASSSGTSGAYNEQFF.

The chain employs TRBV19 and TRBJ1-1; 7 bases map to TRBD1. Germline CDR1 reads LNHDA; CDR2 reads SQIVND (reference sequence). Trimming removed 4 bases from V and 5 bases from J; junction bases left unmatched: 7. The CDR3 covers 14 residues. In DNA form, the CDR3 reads TGTGCCAGTAGTAGGGGAGTGGACAGGACTGAAGCTTTCTTT. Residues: CASSRGVDRTEAFF.

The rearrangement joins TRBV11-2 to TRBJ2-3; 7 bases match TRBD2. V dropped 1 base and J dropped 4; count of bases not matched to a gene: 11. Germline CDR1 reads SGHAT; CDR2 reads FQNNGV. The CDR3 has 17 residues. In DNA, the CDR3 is TGTGCCAGCAGCTTAGGTGTCTGGCGGGAGTTCTCAGATACGCAGTATTTT. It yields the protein CASSLGVWREFSDTQYF.

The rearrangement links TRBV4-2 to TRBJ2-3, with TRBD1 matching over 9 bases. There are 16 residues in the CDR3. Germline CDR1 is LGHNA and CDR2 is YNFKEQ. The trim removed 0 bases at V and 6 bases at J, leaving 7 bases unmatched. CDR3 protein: CASSQDKGQGRDTQYF. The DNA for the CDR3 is TGTGCCAGCAGCCAAGATAAGGGACAGGGTCGGGATACGCAGTATTTT.

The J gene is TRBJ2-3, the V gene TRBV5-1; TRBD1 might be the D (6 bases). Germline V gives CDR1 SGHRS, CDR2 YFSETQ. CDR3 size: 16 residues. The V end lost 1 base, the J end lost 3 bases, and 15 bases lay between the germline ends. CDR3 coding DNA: TGCGCCAGCAGCTTGACGGGACACACCCTGACAGATACGCAGTATTTT. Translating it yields CASSLTGHTLTDTQYF. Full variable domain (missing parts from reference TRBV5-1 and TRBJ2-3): KAGVTQTPRYLIKTRGQQVTLSCSPISGHRSVSWYQQTPGQGLQFLFEYFSETQRNKGNFPGRFSGRQFSNSRSEMNVSTLELGDSALYLCASSLTGHTLTDTQYFGPGTRLTVL.

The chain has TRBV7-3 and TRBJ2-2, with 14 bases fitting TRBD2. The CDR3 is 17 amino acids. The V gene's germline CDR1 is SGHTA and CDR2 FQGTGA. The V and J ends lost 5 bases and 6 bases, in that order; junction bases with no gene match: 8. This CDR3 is CASSTGLAGVGAGELFF. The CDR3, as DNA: TGTGCCAGCAGCACGGGACTAGCGGGAGTCGGAGCCGGGGAGCTGTTTTTT.

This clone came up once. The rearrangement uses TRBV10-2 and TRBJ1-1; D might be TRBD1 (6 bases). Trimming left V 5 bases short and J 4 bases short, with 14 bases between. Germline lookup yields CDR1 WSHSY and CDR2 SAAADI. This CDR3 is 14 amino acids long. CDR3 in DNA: TGCGCCAGCAGTTCCCCAGGGGAGGGCACTGAAGCTTTCTTT. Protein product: CASSSPGEGTEAFF.

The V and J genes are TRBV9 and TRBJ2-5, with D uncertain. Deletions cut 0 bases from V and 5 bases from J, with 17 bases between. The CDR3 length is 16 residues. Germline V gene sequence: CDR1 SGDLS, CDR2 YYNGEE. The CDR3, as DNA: TGTGCCAGCAGCGTAGCTCCAGGCACAACCGCGGAGACCCAGTACTTC. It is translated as CASSVAPGTTAETQYF.

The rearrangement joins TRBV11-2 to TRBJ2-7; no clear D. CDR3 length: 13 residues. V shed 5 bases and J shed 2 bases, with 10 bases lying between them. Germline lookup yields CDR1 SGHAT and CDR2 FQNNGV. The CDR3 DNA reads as TGTGCCAGCAGCCTCGGCGGAACCTACGAGCAGTACTTC. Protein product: CASSLGGTYEQYF.

The CDR3 nucleotides are TGTGCCAGCAGCCCTACTAGCGGGAAACGCAATGAGCAGTTCTTC. Its protein is CASSPTSGKRNEQFF. The chain combines TRBV7-9 with TRBJ2-1, with 10 positions matching TRBD2. Trimming removed 5 bases from V and 6 bases from J; junction bases left unmatched: 7. The CDR3 has 15 residues. Looked up from germline, CDR1 is SEHNR and CDR2 is FQNEAQ (reference sequence).

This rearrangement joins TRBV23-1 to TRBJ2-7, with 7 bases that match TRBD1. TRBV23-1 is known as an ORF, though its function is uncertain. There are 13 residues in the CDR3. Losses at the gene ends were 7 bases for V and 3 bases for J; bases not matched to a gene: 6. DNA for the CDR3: TGCGCCAGCACCCGGGACAGTAACTACGAGCAGTACTTC. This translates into CASTRDSNYEQYF.

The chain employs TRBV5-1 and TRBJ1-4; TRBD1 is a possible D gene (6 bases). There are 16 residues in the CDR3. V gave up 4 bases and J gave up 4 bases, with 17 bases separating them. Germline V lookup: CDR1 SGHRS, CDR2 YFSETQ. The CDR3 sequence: CASSPVLRGLNEKLFF. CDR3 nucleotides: TGCGCCAGCAGCCCGGTGTTGCGGGGGCTTAATGAAAAACTGTTTTTT.

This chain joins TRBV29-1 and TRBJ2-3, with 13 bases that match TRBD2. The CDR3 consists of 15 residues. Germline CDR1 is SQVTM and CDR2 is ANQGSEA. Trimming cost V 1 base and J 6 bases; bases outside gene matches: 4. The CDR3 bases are TGCAGCGTTGAAGGGACTAGCGGGAGCTTTGATACGCAGTATTTT. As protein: CSVEGTSGSFDTQYF.

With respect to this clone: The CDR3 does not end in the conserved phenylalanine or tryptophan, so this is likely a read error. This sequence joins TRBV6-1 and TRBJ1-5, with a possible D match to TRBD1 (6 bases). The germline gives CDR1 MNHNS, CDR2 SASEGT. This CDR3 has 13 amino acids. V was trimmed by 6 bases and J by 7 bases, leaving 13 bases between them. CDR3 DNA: TGTGCCAGCAGAGACAGGATCGCACAGCCCCAGCATCTT. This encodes CASRDRIAQPQHL.

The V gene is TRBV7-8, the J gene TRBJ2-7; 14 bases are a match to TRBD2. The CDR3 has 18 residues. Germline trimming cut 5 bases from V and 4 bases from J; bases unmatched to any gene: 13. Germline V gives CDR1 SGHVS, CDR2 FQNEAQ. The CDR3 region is CASSTHRLAGGPGYEQYF. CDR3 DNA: TGTGCCAGCAGCACCCACCGACTAGCGGGAGGGCCGGGATACGAGCAGTACTTC.

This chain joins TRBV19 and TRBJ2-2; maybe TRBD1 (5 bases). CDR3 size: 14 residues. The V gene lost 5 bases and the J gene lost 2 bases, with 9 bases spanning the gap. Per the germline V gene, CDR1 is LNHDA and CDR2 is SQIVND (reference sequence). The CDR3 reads CASSRQINTGELFF. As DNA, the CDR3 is TGTGCCAGTAGTCGACAGATTAACACCGGGGAGCTGTTTTTT.